The 3 T cell receptor beta chains presented below share a single source sample, sequenced in a study of patients and donors after allogeneic stem cell transplantation. TCRdb analysed the RT-PCR reads with MiXCR anew, one entry per CDR3 protein. The sample holds about a million distinct CDR3 sequences, roughly 18% seen once. The sequenced sample consisted of blood, either unsorted or a sorted T cell fraction (not recorded which). These receptors were collected from a human donor who was either an allogeneic HSCT recipient or a stem cell or donor lymphocyte infusion donor (not recorded which). It is not recorded whose cells these are; they may come from a transplant donor.

This clonotype was observed a few times. This chain uses TRBV20-1 with TRBJ2-7, with TRBD1 as a possible D gene (6 bases). CDR1 and CDR2 (germline): DFQATT, SNEGSKA (reference sequence). The V and J ends lost 2 bases and 1 base respectively, with 15 bases between them. This CDR3 is built from 15 residues. Here the CDR3 DNA reads TGCAGTGCTAGACCTCCGGCAGGGGCTTCCTACGAGCAGTACTTC. Translation gives CSARPPAGASYEQYF.

In its sample, this clonotype was seen a few times. This chain connects TRBV6-4 to TRBJ1-1; 8 bases align to TRBD1. Germline V gene data show CDR1 as MRHNA and CDR2 as SNTAGT. The V and J ends lost 2 bases and 5 bases, in that order; junction bases with no gene match: 4. This CDR3 has 14 amino acids. The CDR3 bases are TGTGCCAGCAGTGACGGACAGGGAGAAACTGAAGCTTTCTTT. As protein: CASSDGQGETEAFF.

This clonotype was counted at least ten times. The chain uses TRBV29-1 and TRBJ2-7, with D perhaps TRBD2 (6 bases). Germline CDR1 reads SQVTM; CDR2 reads ANQGSEA. The CDR3 is 12 amino acids. Trimming took off 3 bases at V and 5 bases at J, with 11 bases between the two ends. Written as DNA, the CDR3 is TGCAGCGTTGAGGAGGGTATGCACGAGCAGTACTTC. This encodes CSVEEGMHEQYF.